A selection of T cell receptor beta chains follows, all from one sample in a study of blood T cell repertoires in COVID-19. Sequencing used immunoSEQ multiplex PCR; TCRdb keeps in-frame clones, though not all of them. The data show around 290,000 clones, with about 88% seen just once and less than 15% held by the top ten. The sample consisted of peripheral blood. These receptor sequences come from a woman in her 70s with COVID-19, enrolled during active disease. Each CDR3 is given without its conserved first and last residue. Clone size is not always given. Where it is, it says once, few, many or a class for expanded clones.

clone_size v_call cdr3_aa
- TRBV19 ASRLAGGYEQF
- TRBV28 ASSSPWTGVNEKLF
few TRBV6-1 ASSERGQGGSPLH
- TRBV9 ASRRDRGPGNTIY
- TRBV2 ASSRQGYYGYT
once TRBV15 ATSRAREETQY
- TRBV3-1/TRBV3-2 ASSLKQGGNTDTQY
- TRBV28 ASSGGLPGGADTQY
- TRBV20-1 SARDSREQF
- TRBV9 ASGGLSEAF
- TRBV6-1 ASSEPRGRRKLF
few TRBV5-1 ASSLDLGQSNPYEQY
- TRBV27 ASSKHQGSGELF
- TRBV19 ASSAVGRGIFYNEQF
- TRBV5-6 ARGGIGFYEQY
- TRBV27 ASSFSGQGLRSLH
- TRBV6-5 ASSYVAGTPYEQY
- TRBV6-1 ASSDFAAGNQPQH
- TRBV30 AWSGPLAGEETQY
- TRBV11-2 ASSPRGLIQETQY
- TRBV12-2 ASRSGQENTEAF
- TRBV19 ASRASSGGDLQPQH